The 20 T cell receptor beta chains listed next were all sequenced from one sample in a study of cytomegalovirus exposure and HLA in healthy donors. PCR employed 60 Vbeta and 13 Jbeta primers. The repertoire was sequenced with immunoSEQ multiplex PCR; TCRdb's copy has only in-frame clones and lacks some. Of roughly 120,000 clones detected, 55% to 75% appear once; the ten largest clones hold 1.5% to 2%. The source material was PBMCs. The receptors derive from a man aged 30 to 45 in good health and CMV-seropositive.

The genes are TRBV28 and TRBJ2-1; TRBD1 matches at 7 bases. The CDR3 contains 12 residues. The V gene end was trimmed by 6 bases and the J gene end by 10 bases; junction bases not matched to a gene: 6. CDR1 is MDHEN, CDR2 SYDVKM, per germline. The CDR3 here is CASRYGTEEQFF. The CDR3 DNA follows: TGTGCCAGCAGGTATGGGACAGAAGAGCAGTTCTTC.

This clone was counted a few times. The chain joins TRBV5-1 to TRBJ2-5; tentative D call: TRBD1 (5 bases). This CDR3 spans 15 amino acids. Germline assignment: CDR1 SGHRS and CDR2 YFSETQ. V was trimmed by 4 bases and J by 3 bases, leaving 16 bases between them. CDR3 protein: CASSQGFGSKETQYF. The CDR3 bases are TGCGCCAGCAGCCAGGGTTTCGGCAGCAAAGAGACCCAGTACTTC.

The V gene is TRBV2, the J gene TRBJ2-1; TRBD2 matches 8 bases. Germline assignment: CDR1 SNHLY and CDR2 FYNNEI. V dropped 6 bases and J dropped 3; count of bases not matched to a gene: 4. The CDR3 runs 14 residues. DNA for the CDR3: TGTGCCAGCAGAGCCGGGACTAGCTACAATGAGCAGTTCTTC. Protein sequence: CASRAGTSYNEQFF.

The table lists this clone with a few counts. The J gene is TRBJ1-2, the V gene TRBV10-2; 7 bases are a match to TRBD1. From germline, CDR1 is WSHSY and CDR2 SAAADI. This CDR3 spans 16 amino acids. V shed 2 bases, J shed 2 bases, and the junction held 8 bases outside the gene matches. The CDR3 nucleotides read TGCGCCAGCAGTGAGCCTGCGGGACAGCAAAACTATGGCTACACCTTC. Amino acids: CASSEPAGQQNYGYTF.

The V gene is TRBV6-1, the J gene TRBJ2-2; 9 bases match TRBD2. CDR1 is MNHNS, CDR2 SASEGT, per germline. The CDR3 has 15 residues. With V trimmed by 11 bases and J by 3 bases, 10 bases remained unmatched. The CDR3 DNA follows: TGTGCCTCGACCTTAGCGGGAGACTACACCGGGGAGCTGTTTTTT. It is translated as CASTLAGDYTGELFF.

In its sample, this clone was seen a few times. One junction end does not reproduce the germline sequence, and a read error may be involved. The chain recombines TRBV4-2 with TRBJ2-2, with D maybe TRBD2 (6 bases). CDR3 length: 15 amino acids. Germline CDR1 and CDR2: LGHNA and YNFKEQ. CDR3 DNA sequence: TGTGCCAGCACCCAAGGGACTGAAAACACCGGGGAGCTGTTTTTT. This encodes CASTQGTENTGELFF.

A single count supports this clone. This rearrangement joins TRBV5-1 to TRBJ1-4, with D possibly TRBD1 on 6 matching bases. This CDR3 comprises 16 residues. Trimming shortened V by 4 bases and J by 8 bases, and 21 bases separated the two germline ends. CDR1 is SGHRS, CDR2 YFSETQ, per germline. For the CDR3, the DNA is TGCGCCAGCAGCCCTCGCGTAGGGGGGGCTAGGGAAAAACTGTTTTTT. Amino acid sequence: CASSPRVGGAREKLFF.

This chain joins TRBV7-2 and TRBJ2-7; 8 bases fit TRBD1. CDR1 and CDR2 from the germline V gene are SGHTA and FQGNSA. The length of the CDR3 is 14 residues. V dropped 5 bases and J dropped 9; count of bases not matched to a gene: 12. CDR3 bases: TGTGCCAGCAGCCCCGGTGGACAGGGATTGGGGCAGTACTTC. As protein: CASSPGGQGLGQYF.

This clone was found once. The V and J genes are TRBV4-1 and TRBJ2-5; TRBD1 agrees at 7 bases. V was pared by 4 bases and J by 10 bases, with 15 bases of the junction left unmatched. The CDR3 has 15 residues. Germline loops: CDR1 MGHRA, CDR2 YSYEKL. The CDR3 is CASSPSRGPLTGQYF. The CDR3 DNA follows: TGCGCCAGCAGCCCGAGTAGGGGGCCCTTAACGGGCCAGTACTTC.

The rearrangement links TRBV7-9 to TRBJ1-2, with 8 bases matching TRBD1. In germline, CDR1 is SEHNR, CDR2 FQNEAQ (reference sequence). The junction had 13 bases not matched to a gene; V was cut back by 2 bases and J by 8 bases. This CDR3 comprises 16 residues. The CDR3 DNA is TGTGCCAGCAGCTTAAATAGTGTGAGACAGGGGAGCGGCTACACCTTC. This gives the protein CASSLNSVRQGSGYTF.

V usage is TRBV11-2 and J usage is TRBJ1-2; a weak D match, TRBD1 (5 bases). V lost 2 bases to trimming and J lost 0 bases, with 13 bases between them. Germline lookup yields CDR1 SGHAT and CDR2 FQNNGV. The CDR3 runs to 16 residues. Written as DNA, the CDR3 is TGTGCCAGCAGCTTATTCCGCGCGGGGCCTAACTATGGCTACACCTTC. It yields the protein CASSLFRAGPNYGYTF.

The J gene is TRBJ2-5, the V gene TRBV4-2; D gene ambiguous. V was pared by 1 base and J by 2 bases, with 2 bases between. The V gene's germline CDR1 is LGHNA and CDR2 YNFKEQ. The CDR3 runs 12 residues. The CDR3 bases are TGTGCCAGCAGCCAAGCTCAAGAGACCCAGTACTTC. Translating it yields CASSQAQETQYF.

The J gene is TRBJ2-7, the V gene TRBV7-2; 9 bases align to TRBD1. Germline-derived CDR1 and CDR2 are SGHTA and FQGNSA. CDR3 length: 15 residues. After removal of 4 bases from V and 2 bases from J, the junction contained 6 bases not matched to a gene. The CDR3 protein is CASSWGTGMTYEQYF. The CDR3 DNA sequence: TGTGCCAGCAGCTGGGGGACAGGGATGACCTACGAGCAGTACTTC. Full variable domain (rest looked up from reference TRBV7-2 and TRBJ2-7): GAGVSQSPSNKVTEKGKDVELRCDPISGHTALYWYRQSLGQGLEFLIYFQGNSAPDKSGLPSDRFSAERTGGSVSTLTIQRTQQEDSAVYLCASSWGTGMTYEQYFGPGTRLTVT.

V gene TRBV7-5 combines with J gene TRBJ2-5; TRBD1, the table's D call, lacks a check against the DNA. TRBV7-5 is listed as a pseudogene. The length of the CDR3 is 17 residues. The CDR3 DNA reads TGTGCCAGAAGCTCACGTCGCCGAACAGGCGAAGGGGAGACCCAGTACTTC. Translating gives CARSSRRRTGEGETQYF.

The CDR3 region is CASSPGTGPRGGELFF. DNA for the CDR3: TGTGCCAGCTCACCAGGGACAGGGCCGCGTGGCGGGGAGCTGTTTTTT. V gene TRBV18 combines with J gene TRBJ2-2; TRBD1 matches 9 bases. V was clipped by 2 bases and J by 7 bases; unmatched bases: 8. There are 16 residues in the CDR3. The germline V gene encodes CDR1 KGHSH and CDR2 LQKENI.

This chain joins TRBV6-6 and TRBJ1-2; no definite D call. Germline assignment: CDR1 MNHNY and CDR2 SVGAGI (reference sequence). Trimming stripped 6 bases from V and 2 bases from J, with 13 bases between. CDR3 length: 14 residues. CDR3 loop: CASRGRRYNYGYTF. CDR3 nucleotide sequence: TGTGCCAGCAGGGGCAGACGCTACAACTATGGCTACACCTTC.

The V call is TRBV21-1, the J call TRBJ2-7; the listed D gene, TRBD2, was not tested against the DNA. TRBV21-1 is tagged as a pseudogene. The CDR3 runs 12 residues. This CDR3 reads CASPGGAYEQYF. CDR3 nucleotides: TGTGCCAGTCCGGGAGGAGCCTACGAGCAGTACTTC.

In the case of this clone: At the DNA level, this CDR3 is encoded by other sequences in the same sample as well. The chain carries TRBV20-1 and TRBJ2-1; unclear D gene. Per the germline V gene, CDR1 is DFQATT and CDR2 is SNEGSKA (reference sequence). The CDR3 loop spans 10 amino acids. Deletions cut 3 bases from V and 5 bases from J, with 2 bases between. CDR3 loop: CSASNNEQFF. Here the CDR3 DNA reads TGCAGTGCTAGTAACAATGAGCAGTTCTTC.

In its sample, this clone was seen a few times. The chain recombines TRBV27 with TRBJ1-1; 8 nucleotides match TRBD1. CDR1 is MNHEY, CDR2 SMNVEV, per germline (reference sequence). This CDR3 is built from 15 residues. Trimming cost V 5 bases and J 2 bases; bases outside gene matches: 7. Written as DNA, the CDR3 is TGTGCCAGCAGTCCGCGACAGGGGCTAAACACTGAAGCTTTCTTT. Its translation is CASSPRQGLNTEAFF.

V and J are TRBV7-9 and TRBJ1-4, with 11 bases identical to TRBD1. CDR1 is SEHNR, CDR2 FQNEAQ, per germline (reference sequence). The CDR3 loop spans 15 amino acids. Trimming at V came to 5 bases and at J to 7 bases, leaving 6 bases not matched to a gene. CDR3 nucleotides: TGTGCCAGCAGCCTTATAGGGACAGGGGGTGAAAAACTGTTTTTT. Its protein is CASSLIGTGGEKLFF.